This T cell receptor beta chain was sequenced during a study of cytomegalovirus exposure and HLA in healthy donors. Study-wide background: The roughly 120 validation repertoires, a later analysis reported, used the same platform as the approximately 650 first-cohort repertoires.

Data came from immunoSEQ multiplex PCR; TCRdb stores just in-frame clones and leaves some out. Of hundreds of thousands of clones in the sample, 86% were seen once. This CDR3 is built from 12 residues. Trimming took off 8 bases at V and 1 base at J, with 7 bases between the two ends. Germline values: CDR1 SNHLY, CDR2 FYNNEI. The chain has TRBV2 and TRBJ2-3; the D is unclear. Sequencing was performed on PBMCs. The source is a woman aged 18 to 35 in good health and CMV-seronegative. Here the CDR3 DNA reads TGTGCCAGCCTACCGGGCACAGATACGCAGTATTTT. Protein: CASLPGTDTQYF.